This is a list of T cell receptor beta chains from one sample in a study of identifying expanded T cells in peripheral blood. Clones were read by immunoSEQ multiplex PCR, and TCRdb kept only the in-frame ones, dropping some. This table has about 74,000 clones, 84% appearing once. The sample comprised blood. The receptors were gathered from a person aged 18 to 70 in good health. CDR3s include the opening cysteine and the closing phenylalanine or tryptophan. The D gene is left open where the match is weak. Expanded clones get a size class; other rows say once, few or many, or leave the size out.

clone_size	j_call	d_call	v_call	cdr3_nt	cdr3_aa
.	TRBJ2-6	.	TRBV7-6	TGTGCCAGCAGCTTAACCATTGGGGTCGCTGGGGCCAACGTCCTGACTTTC	CASSLTIGVAGANVLTF
.	TRBJ2-1	TRBD2	TRBV15	TGTGCCACCAGCAGAGACCCCCTTCTAGCGGGAGGCTCTGGGGGCGAGCAGTTCTTC	CATSRDPLLAGGSGGEQFF
.	TRBJ2-1	TRBD2	TRBV2	TGTGCCAGCAGTGCGGGACTAGCGGAAAATGAGCAGTTCTTC	CASSAGLAENEQFF
.	TRBJ2-1	.	TRBV13	TGTGCCAGCAGCTGGGGTAGGGCCTACAATGAGCAGTTCTTC	CASSWGRAYNEQFF
.	TRBJ1-2	.	TRBV6-5	TGTGCCAGCAGGACAACAGGGTATTTTGGCTACACCTTC	CASRTTGYFGYTF
.	TRBJ2-7	TRBD2	TRBV4-3	TGCGCCAGCAGCCAAGAGGCTAGCGGGTCTATGGAGCAGTACTTC	CASSQEASGSMEQYF
.	TRBJ2-5	TRBD2	TRBV9	TGTGCCAGCAGCGTAGCGCCTAGCGGGTCCCAAGAGACCCAGTACTTC	CASSVAPSGSQETQYF
once	TRBJ2-5	.	TRBV19	TGTGCCAGTAGCACTGGGGGGTGGGAGACCCAGTACTTC	CASSTGGWETQYF
.	TRBJ2-1	.	TRBV18	TGTGCCAGCTCACCGGCCGGGGGTCAGGTCTCCTACAATGAGCAGTTCTTC	CASSPAGGQVSYNEQFF
.	TRBJ1-5	.	TRBV12-2	TGTGCAAGTCGCTCGGACACAGCTCTGGCAGGGGGATATAATCAGCCCCAGCATTTT	CASRSDTALAGGYNQPQHF
.	TRBJ2-1	.	TRBV29-1	TGCAGCGTTGTTGCTAGCAGCCATGAGCAGTTCTTC	CSVVASSHEQFF
.	TRBJ1-5	TRBD1	TRBV2	TGTGCCAGCACCAGGACAGGGGGCCGGCAGCCCCAGCATTTT	CASTRTGGRQPQHF
.	TRBJ2-1	TRBD1	TRBV7-3	TGTGCCAGCAGCTTAACGGGACAGGACAATGAGCAGTTCTTC	CASSLTGQDNEQFF
.	TRBJ1-1	TRBD1	TRBV27	TGTGCCAGCAGTTTAACAGGGGTCCGCGCAAACACTGAAGCTTTCTTT	CASSLTGVRANTEAFF
.	TRBJ1-5	TRBD1	TRBV4-3	TGCGCCAGCAGCCAAGGAGGGGGCGGTCAGCCCCAGCATTTT	CASSQGGGGQPQHF
.	TRBJ1-2	.	TRBV6-1	TGTGCCAGCAGTGAAGGGGCCGGCAGCGGGCCGCTCAATGGCTACACCTTC	CASSEGAGSGPLNGYTF
.	TRBJ2-3	.	TRBV6-5	TGTGCCAGCAGTTACTCAAGTACAGCGGATACGCAGTATTTT	CASSYSSTADTQYF
few	TRBJ1-2	.	TRBV28	TGTGCCAGCAGTTTCCGCGGCTATGGCTACACCTTC	CASSFRGYGYTF
.	TRBJ2-1	TRBD2	TRBV28	TGTGCCAGCAGCCCGATTCCACGACTAGCGGGATCTGTTTGGTCCTACAATGAGCAGTTCTTC	CASSPIPRLAGSVWSYNEQFF
.	TRBJ2-3	TRBD1	TRBV5-1	TGCGCCAGCAGCTTGACCGGACAGGGCGTAGATACGCAGTATTTT	CASSLTGQGVDTQYF
.	TRBJ1-1	.	TRBV7-2	TGTGCCAGCAGCTTAGTTGGGGGGCGAGACACTGAAGCTTTCTTT	CASSLVGGRDTEAFF
.	TRBJ1-5	TRBD1	TRBV28	TGTGCCAGCACCATAACAGGGGGCGAGCCCCAGCATTTT	CASTITGGEPQHF
.	TRBJ1-5	.	TRBV28	TGTGCCAGCAGTTTGGAGGGGGGCAATCAGCCCCAGCATTTT	CASSLEGGNQPQHF
once	TRBJ2-3	.	TRBV18	TGTGCCAGCTCACCACCGGGAGGGGGCGATACGCAGTATTTT	CASSPPGGGDTQYF
.	TRBJ2-7	.	TRBV10-3	TGTGCCATCAGTGAGTCGAGGGACGGCTACGAGCAGTACTTC	CAISESRDGYEQYF
.	TRBJ1-4	.	TRBV28	TGTGCCAGCAGTTTTTCCCGGATTCAAACTAATGAAAAACTGTTTTTT	CASSFSRIQTNEKLFF